This T cell receptor beta chain was profiled in a study of cytomegalovirus exposure and HLA in healthy donors. About the research overall: In a later analysis, it was reported that the roughly 120 validation repertoires had been produced on the same platform as the 690 or so repertoires belonging to the first cohort. Overall study results and limits: Per published reports, the classifier diagnosed cytomegalovirus status with high specificity and sensitivity. In vitro assays verified that a few CMV-associated chains recognized CMV antigens specifically.

Concerning this clone: Its antigen is not identified.

Sequenced by immunoSEQ multiplex PCR; TCRdb stores in-frame clones only, minus some. This sample yields about 44,000 clones, of which approximately 93% are seen a single time; around 2.1% belongs to the top ten. Looked up from germline, CDR1 is SEHNR and CDR2 is FQNEAQ (reference sequence). The CDR3 covers 14 residues. V was pared by 3 bases and J by 3 bases, with 12 bases between. V is TRBV7-9 and J is TRBJ2-7; D may be TRBD2 (5 bases). Sequencing was carried out using PBMCs. This clonotype was sampled from a woman between 18 and 29 years old in good health and CMV-seronegative. The CDR3 is CASSFPGTHYEQYF. Written as DNA, the CDR3 is TGTGCCAGCAGCTTTCCGGGAACTCACTACGAGCAGTACTTC. Looking up the rest from reference TRBV7-9 and TRBJ2-7 gives the full variable domain: DTGVSQNPRHKITKRGQNVTFRCDPISEHNRLYWYRQTLGQGPEFLTYFQNEAQLEKSRLLSDRFSAERPKGSFSTLEIQRTEQGDSAMYLCASSFPGTHYEQYFGPGTRLTVT.